A single sample gave rise to the 11 T cell receptor beta chains below, sequenced in a study of cytomegalovirus exposure and HLA in healthy donors. The study ran its PCR with 60 Vbeta and 13 Jbeta primers. TCRdb's table, derived via immunoSEQ multiplex PCR, lists solely in-frame clones and lacks some. The table includes 95,000 to 120,000 clones, over 65% detected once. The sample was PBMCs. These TCRs come from a woman aged 25 to 45 in good health and CMV-seropositive.

In its sample, this clone was seen once. The rearrangement uses TRBV18 and TRBJ2-1, with TRBD2 identical over 11 bases. V gave up 3 bases and J gave up 9 bases; unmatched junction bases: 7. Germline V CDR1 and CDR2: KGHSH, LQKENI. The length of the CDR3 is 15 residues. The CDR3 sequence: CASSPGSGGAGEQFF. The CDR3 bases are TGTGCCAGCTCACCTGGTAGCGGGGGGGCAGGTGAGCAGTTCTTC.

This clone was seen only once. This rearrangement joins TRBV7-3 to TRBJ2-7, with 12 positions matching TRBD1. V lost 1 base and J lost 4; bases outside the gene matches: 5. The CDR3 contains 16 residues. Germline-derived CDR1 and CDR2 are SGHTA and FQGTGA. CDR3 in DNA: TGTGCCAGCAGCTTAAGGGACAGGGGGCTTGGATACGAGCAGTACTTC. It specifies CASSLRDRGLGYEQYF.

Only a few counts were recorded for this clone. This sequence joins TRBV19 and TRBJ2-7, with 7 bases aligning to TRBD1. V dropped 6 bases and J dropped 5; count of bases not matched to a gene: 7. This CDR3 is 13 amino acids long. Germline loops: CDR1 LNHDA, CDR2 SQIVND (reference sequence). CDR3 bases: TGTGCCAGTAGCAAGGCCAGGGGGAACGAGCAGTACTTC. It codes for CASSKARGNEQYF.

The V call is TRBV6-1, the J call TRBJ2-3; TRBD2 matches 8 bases. With 3 bases clipped from V and 2 bases from J, the junction kept 4 bases outside the gene matches. This CDR3 contains 15 residues. The germline V gene encodes CDR1 MNHNS and CDR2 SASEGT. CDR3 nucleotides: TGTGCCAGCAGTGATACTAGCGGTTACACAGATACGCAGTATTTT. It specifies CASSDTSGYTDTQYF.

A single count supports this clone. The genes are TRBV5-6 and TRBJ2-1; tentatively, D is TRBD2 (7 bases). CDR3 length: 13 amino acids. Germline loops: CDR1 SGHDT, CDR2 YYEEEE. Trimming shortened V by 1 base and J by 9 bases, and 11 bases separated the two germline ends. In DNA form, the CDR3 reads TGTGCCAGCAGCTTGAGGGGGGGAGGTGAGCAGTTCTTC. Its translation: CASSLRGGGEQFF.

V and J are TRBV18 and TRBJ2-1, with 9 bases lining up with TRBD2. Germline V gene sequence: CDR1 KGHSH, CDR2 LQKENI. This CDR3 region has 16 residues. Trimming removed 4 bases from V and 3 bases from J; junction bases left unmatched: 7. CDR3 DNA sequence: TGTGCCAGCTCACAGGGTCTAGCGGGGTTCTACAATGAGCAGTTCTTC. This encodes CASSQGLAGFYNEQFF. Full variable domain (remainder filled in from reference TRBV18 and TRBJ2-1): NAGVMQNPRHLVRRRGQEARLRCSPMKGHSHVYWYRQLPEEGLKFMVYLQKENIIDESGMPKERFSAEFPKEGPSILRIQQVVRGDSAAYFCASSQGLAGFYNEQFFGPGTRLTVL.

This clone was detected a few times. The rearrangement links TRBV30 to TRBJ1-4, with a weak D call TRBD1 (6 bases). The CDR3 consists of 14 residues. Germline V CDR1 and CDR2: GTSNPN, SVGIG (reference sequence). Trimming shortened V by 4 bases and J by 0 bases, and 9 bases separated the two germline ends. The CDR3 DNA sequence: TGTGCCTGGACCCGACAGGCAACTAATGAAAAACTGTTTTTT. Protein: CAWTRQATNEKLFF. Variable domain in full (rest from reference TRBV30 and TRBJ1-4): SQTIHQWPATLVQPVGSPLSLECTVEGTSNPNLYWYRQAAGRGLQLLFYSVGIGQISSEVPQNLSASRPQDRQFILSSKKLLLSDSGFYLCAWTRQATNEKLFFGSGTQLSVL.

J is TRBJ2-7 and V is TRBV27; 7 bases fit TRBD2. The ends lost 5 bases at V and 2 bases at J; junction bases unmatched: 6. Germline CDR1 is MNHEY and CDR2 is SMNVEV (reference sequence). CDR3 size: 14 residues. The CDR3 bases are TGTGCCAGCAGTAGCGGGGTCTTAACCTACGAGCAGTACTTC. It translates to CASSSGVLTYEQYF.

The rearrangement uses TRBV9 and TRBJ2-1, with TRBD2 identical over 9 bases. CDR3 length equals 16 residues. Germline trimming cut 0 bases from V and 7 bases from J; bases unmatched to any gene: 8. Per the germline V gene, CDR1 is SGDLS and CDR2 is YYNGEE. In nucleotides, the CDR3 is TGTGCCAGCAGCGTAGGGGCAGCGGGGGGCGGGAATGAGCAGTTCTTC. It is translated as CASSVGAAGGGNEQFF.

The chain joins TRBV10-3 to TRBJ2-7; TRBD2 aligns across 11 bases. In germline, CDR1 is ENHRY, CDR2 SYGVKD. The CDR3 runs 16 residues. The trim removed 6 bases at V and 2 bases at J, leaving 9 bases unmatched. The CDR3 nucleotides read TGTGCCATCAGAAGGACTAGCGGGTCCCAACCCTACGAGCAGTACTTC. Encoded protein: CAIRRTSGSQPYEQYF.

The CDR3 loop reads CASSSGTGLEAFF. CDR3 sequence (DNA): TGTGCCAGCAGTTCCGGGACAGGGCTTGAAGCTTTCTTT. The chain carries TRBV6-5 and TRBJ1-1; 9 bases align to TRBD1. CDR1 is MNHEY, CDR2 SVGAGI, per germline. Unmatched junction bases numbered 4, after V lost 4 bases and J lost 7 bases. The CDR3 runs to 13 residues.